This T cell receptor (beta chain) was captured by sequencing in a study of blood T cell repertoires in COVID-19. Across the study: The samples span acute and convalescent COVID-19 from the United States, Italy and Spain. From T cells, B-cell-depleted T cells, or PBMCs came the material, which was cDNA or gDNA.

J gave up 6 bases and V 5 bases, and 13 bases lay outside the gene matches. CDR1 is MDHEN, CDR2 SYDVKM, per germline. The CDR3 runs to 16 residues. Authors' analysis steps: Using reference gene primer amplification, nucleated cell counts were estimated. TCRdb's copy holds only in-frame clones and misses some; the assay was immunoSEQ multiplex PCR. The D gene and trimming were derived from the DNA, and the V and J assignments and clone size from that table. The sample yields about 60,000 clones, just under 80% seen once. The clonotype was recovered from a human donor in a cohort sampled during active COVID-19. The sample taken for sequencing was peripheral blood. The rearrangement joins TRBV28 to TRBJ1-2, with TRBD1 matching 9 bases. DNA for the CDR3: TGTGCCAGCAGTCTATCCACGGGACAGGGTGAGAATGGCTACACCTTC. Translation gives CASSLSTGQGENGYTF.